What follows is one T cell receptor (beta chain) and its context. Trimming cost V 3 bases and J 0 bases, with 10 bases left between them. The CDR3 has 15 residues. Germline CDR1 and CDR2: MDHEN and SYDVKM. This sample was taken from a study of blood T cell repertoires in COVID-19. The protocol was immunoSEQ multiplex PCR, while the TCRdb copy is restricted to in-frame clones and leaves out a portion. The data contain approximately 90,000 clones, around 75% of them singletons. This chain joins TRBV28 and TRBJ2-3; D is perhaps TRBD2 (6 bases). The sequence was obtained from a human donor in a cohort sampled during active COVID-19. Sequencing was carried out using peripheral blood. The CDR3 nucleotides read TGTGCCAGCAGTTTTTCAGGGACTAGCACAGATACGCAGTATTTT. This gives the protein CASSFSGTSTDTQYF.